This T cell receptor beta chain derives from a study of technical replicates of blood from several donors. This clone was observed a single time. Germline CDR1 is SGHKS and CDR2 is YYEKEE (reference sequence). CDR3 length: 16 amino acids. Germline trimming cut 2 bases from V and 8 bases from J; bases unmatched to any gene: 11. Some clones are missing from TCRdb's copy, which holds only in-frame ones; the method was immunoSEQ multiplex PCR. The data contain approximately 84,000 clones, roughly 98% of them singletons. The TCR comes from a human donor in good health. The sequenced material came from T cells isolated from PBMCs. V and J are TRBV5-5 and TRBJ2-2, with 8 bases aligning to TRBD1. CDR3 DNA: TGTGCCAGCAGCTTTACCAATACAGGGGGTTCTGGGGAGCTGTTTTTT. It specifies CASSFTNTGGSGELFF.